The entry below gives a single T cell receptor (beta chain) sequence along with its context. The sample comes from a study of cytomegalovirus exposure and HLA in healthy donors. PCR primers comprised 60 Vbeta and 13 Jbeta primers. TCRdb keeps only in-frame clones here, not all; method: immunoSEQ multiplex PCR. The table includes over 120,000 clones, 70% to 80% detected once. The source of this sequence is a young woman in good health and CMV-seropositive. What was sequenced was PBMCs.

The CDR3 sequence: CASSDTASGQTNEKLFF. CDR3 nucleotide sequence: TGTGCCAGCAGTGATACTGCATCGGGACAGACTAATGAAAAACTGTTTTTT. The chain links TRBV6-1 to TRBJ1-4; TRBD1 matches at 7 bases. From germline, CDR1 is MNHNS and CDR2 SASEGT. CDR3 length: 17 residues. Trimming removed 3 bases from V and 2 bases from J; junction bases left unmatched: 9.